Listed here are 25 T cell receptor beta chains from one sample, sequenced in a study of blood T cell repertoires in COVID-19. Clones were sequenced by immunoSEQ multiplex PCR, and TCRdb holds only the in-frame ones, with some missing. Of about 160,000 clones in the sample, around 82% were seen once. The sample comprised PBMCs or T cells enriched from blood (not recorded which). The receptors originated from a man aged 35-49 years who had recovered from COVID-19.

This chain connects TRBV3-1 (or the pseudogene TRBV3-2) to TRBJ1-2; TRBD1 matches at 7 bases. Germline loops: CDR1 LGHDT, CDR2 YNNKEL (reference sequence). J gave up 6 bases and V 0 bases, and 4 bases lay outside the gene matches. This CDR3 has 14 residues. The CDR3 here is CASSQEFDRDGYTF. CDR3 in DNA: TGTGCCAGCAGCCAAGAGTTCGACAGGGATGGCTACACCTTC.

The genes are TRBV30 and TRBJ2-3; 7 nucleotides agree with TRBD1. V was clipped by 3 bases and J by 5 bases; unmatched bases: 11. CDR1 and CDR2 (germline): GTSNPN, SVGIG (reference sequence). The CDR3 runs to 15 residues. The CDR3 sequence: CAWSLLGGAGDTQYF. In DNA, the CDR3 is TGTGCCTGGAGCCTACTAGGGGGCGCGGGAGATACGCAGTATTTT.

The genes are TRBV27 and TRBJ1-6; D may be TRBD1 (5 bases). This CDR3 has 14 residues. Germline CDR1 is MNHEY and CDR2 is SMNVEV (reference sequence). V was pared by 8 bases and J by 8 bases, with 16 bases between. CDR3 DNA sequence: TGTGCCAGCGGAGCCCTGTGGGGGGATTCACCCCTCCACTTT. Its protein product is CASGALWGDSPLHF.

The chain joins TRBV11-3 to TRBJ2-5; 7 bases agree with TRBD1. This CDR3 is 18 amino acids long. V gave up 9 bases and J gave up 0 bases; unmatched junction bases: 19. Per germline, CDR1 SGHNT and CDR2 YENEEA. CDR3 coding DNA: TGTGCCAGTTCGCCGGGACAGTTATCTGGCCCCTACCAAGAGACCCAGTACTTC. Residues: CASSPGQLSGPYQETQYF.

This clone was observed a handful of times. This sequence joins TRBV12-5 and TRBJ2-7; D unclear. The CDR3 is 11 amino acids. V was shortened by 6 bases and J by 4 bases, with 7 bases between the two germline ends. Looked up from germline, CDR1 is LGHNT and CDR2 is FRNRAP. The CDR3 nucleotides are TGTGCTAGTGGCCTCAGGTACGAGCAGTACTTC. Amino acid sequence: CASGLRYEQYF.

The chain carries TRBV7-9 and TRBJ1-2; no clear D. The germline CDR1 and CDR2 sequences are SEHNR and FQNEAQ (reference sequence). The V and J ends lost 5 bases and 5 bases respectively, with 12 bases between them. CDR3 length: 13 amino acids. The CDR3 is CASSPSGPYGYTF. In DNA, the CDR3 is TGTGCCAGCAGCCCAAGCGGGCCTTATGGCTACACCTTC.

This rearrangement joins TRBV7-8 to TRBJ1-5; possibly TRBD1 for D (6 bases). Germline CDR1 is SGHVS and CDR2 is FQNEAQ. This CDR3 has 16 amino acids. With 3 bases removed from V and 8 bases from J, the gap between germline ends came to 20 bases. CDR3 protein: CASSFVGAGTAEPQHF. Here the CDR3 DNA reads TGTGCCAGCAGCTTTGTGGGGGCTGGCACCGCAGAGCCCCAGCATTTT.

The CDR3 loop reads CASNVRDTGELFF. As DNA, the CDR3 is TGTGCCAGCAACGTACGGGACACCGGGGAGCTGTTTTTT. V usage is TRBV2 and J usage is TRBJ2-2; D remains unclear. V lost 7 bases and J 3 bases, leaving 9 bases between the germline ends. The CDR3 contains 13 residues. Germline V lookup: CDR1 SNHLY, CDR2 FYNNEI.

The gene calls are TRBV6-5 and TRBJ2-1; 8 nucleotides align to TRBD2. The germline gives CDR1 MNHEY, CDR2 SVGAGI. CDR3 length: 14 residues. V was pared by 6 bases and J by 6 bases, with 7 bases of the junction left unmatched. CDR3 sequence reads: CASSRGLALNEQFF. CDR3 nucleotides: TGTGCCAGCAGCCGAGGACTAGCACTCAATGAGCAGTTCTTC.

Only one count was recorded for this clone. The CDR3 coding sequence is TGTGCCAGCAGGCGGGACAGGGCCGCTCGATACGAGCAGTACTTC. Translating gives CASRRDRAARYEQYF. The chain joins TRBV27 to TRBJ2-7; 9 nucleotides line up with TRBD1. V shed 6 bases, J shed 4 bases, and the junction held 10 bases outside the gene matches. The CDR3 length is 15 residues. Germline CDR1 and CDR2: MNHEY and SMNVEV (reference sequence).

This clone was seen only once. The chain joins TRBV27 to TRBJ2-3; 7 bases agree with TRBD2. V trimming: 6 bases; J trimming: 7 bases; junction bases outside the gene matches: 10. The CDR3 loop spans 14 amino acids. Per germline, CDR1 MNHEY and CDR2 SMNVEV (reference sequence). CDR3 coding DNA: TGTGCCAGCAGGTGGCGGGGGTTCAAGAATACGCAGTATTTT. As protein: CASRWRGFKNTQYF.

CDR3 residues: CASSQDQGTEAFF. The CDR3, as DNA: TGTGCCAGCAGCCAAGACCAGGGCACTGAAGCTTTCTTT. This sequence joins TRBV4-2 and TRBJ1-1, with D possibly being TRBD1 (5 bases). CDR1 and CDR2 (germline): LGHNA, YNFKEQ. The germline V and J ends were trimmed by 0 bases and 4 bases, with 6 bases remaining between them. The CDR3 spans 13 residues.

This clone was recorded once. The chain couples TRBV10-2 to TRBJ2-7, with TRBD2 matching 14 bases. Per germline, CDR1 WSHSY and CDR2 SAAADI. The CDR3 is 17 amino acids. With V trimmed by 8 bases and J by 0 bases, 9 bases remained unmatched. The CDR3, as DNA: TGCGCCAGCCGGGGACTAGCGGGGGTCACGAGCTCCTACGAGCAGTACTTC. Translated, it gives CASRGLAGVTSSYEQYF.

This clone has just a few counts. The chain has TRBV30 and TRBJ1-2; D may be TRBD1 (5 bases). Germline V gives CDR1 GTSNPN, CDR2 SVGIG (reference sequence). CDR3 size: 15 residues. The V and J ends lost 5 bases and 0 bases respectively, with 16 bases between them. This chain's CDR3 is CAWLNQGVPNYGYTF. CDR3 DNA: TGTGCCTGGCTCAATCAAGGGGTCCCTAACTATGGCTACACCTTC. Looking up the rest from reference TRBV30 and TRBJ1-2 gives the full variable domain: SQTIHQWPATLVQPVGSPLSLECTVEGTSNPNLYWYRQAAGRGLQLLFYSVGIGQISSEVPQNLSASRPQDRQFILSSKKLLLSDSGFYLCAWLNQGVPNYGYTFGSGTRLTVV.

The V and J genes are TRBV27 and TRBJ1-5; maybe TRBD1 (5 bases). Looked up from germline, CDR1 is MNHEY and CDR2 is SMNVEV (reference sequence). Trimming left V 6 bases short and J 0 bases short, with 9 bases between. CDR3 size: 14 residues. Here the CDR3 DNA reads TGTGCCAGCAGGCGGGGGAATAGCAATCAGCCCCAGCATTTT. Translating gives CASRRGNSNQPQHF.

The chain is built from TRBV9 and TRBJ2-1, with 9 bases that match TRBD2. The V and J ends lost 1 base and 1 base, in that order; junction bases with no gene match: 3. CDR1 and CDR2 (germline): SGDLS, YYNGEE. The CDR3 is 16 residues long. In DNA, the CDR3 is TGTGCCAGCAGCGTAATTAGCGGGGGATCCTACAATGAGCAGTTCTTC. This gives the protein CASSVISGGSYNEQFF.

The J gene is TRBJ1-1, the V gene TRBV6-4; 9 positions match TRBD1. The ends lost 0 bases at V and 5 bases at J; junction bases unmatched: 7. The CDR3 has 16 residues. Germline-derived CDR1 and CDR2 are MRHNA and SNTAGT. The CDR3: CASSDSIDRGMTEAFF. Here the CDR3 DNA reads TGTGCCAGCAGTGACTCGATTGACAGGGGGATGACTGAAGCTTTCTTT.

This chain uses TRBV12-2 with TRBJ2-3; TRBD1 is the table's D call and was not checked against the DNA. TRBV12-2 counts as a pseudogene. CDR3 length equals 16 residues. CDR3 amino acids: CASRLATPSSTDTQYF. The CDR3, as DNA: TGTGCAAGTCGCTTAGCGACACCCTCTAGCACAGATACGCAGTATTTT.

The V and J genes are TRBV5-1 and TRBJ2-5; 10 bases line up with TRBD1. Trimming took 4 bases from V and 5 from J; bases not matched to a gene: 8. Germline V lookup: CDR1 SGHRS, CDR2 YFSETQ. CDR3 size: 15 residues. CDR3 residues: CASSMRTGGAETQYF. In DNA, the CDR3 is TGCGCCAGCAGCATGCGGACAGGGGGTGCGGAGACCCAGTACTTC. Combining the CDR3 with reference TRBV5-1 and TRBJ2-5 gives the whole variable domain KAGVTQTPRYLIKTRGQQVTLSCSPISGHRSVSWYQQTPGQGLQFLFEYFSETQRNKGNFPGRFSGRQFSNSRSEMNVSTLELGDSALYLCASSMRTGGAETQYFGPGTRLLVL.

This chain joins TRBV6-4 and TRBJ1-5, with D unclear. Germline loops: CDR1 MRHNA, CDR2 SNTAGT. CDR3 length equals 12 residues. Trimming took off 2 bases at V and 9 bases at J, with 8 bases between the two ends. The CDR3 sequence is CASSDGPGPQHF. The CDR3 nucleotides read TGTGCCAGCAGTGACGGGCCCGGGCCCCAGCATTTT.

The rearrangement uses TRBV4-1 and TRBJ2-1, with TRBD2 as a possible D gene (6 bases). Germline CDR1 MGHRA, CDR2 YSYEKL. With 0 bases removed from V and 5 bases from J, the gap between germline ends came to 11 bases. The CDR3 extends over 15 amino acids. DNA for the CDR3: TGCGCCAGCAGCCAAGAGTTGGGACTCAACAATGAGCAGTTCTTC. The encoded protein is CASSQELGLNNEQFF.

The V gene is TRBV19, the J gene TRBJ2-1, with 7 bases matching TRBD1. The length of the CDR3 is 15 residues. V gave up 3 bases and J gave up 10 bases; unmatched junction bases: 12. Germline CDR1 reads LNHDA; CDR2 reads SQIVND (reference sequence). The CDR3 DNA is TGTGCCAGTAGTATTCAGGGGGTTCTTGAAAACGAGCAGTTCTTC. Translated, it gives CASSIQGVLENEQFF.

This rearrangement joins TRBV12-3 or TRBV12-4 to TRBJ1-2; D is unclear. V was trimmed by 6 bases and J by 6 bases, leaving 14 bases between them. The length of the CDR3 is 13 residues. For the CDR3, the DNA is TGTGCCAGCAGACCGTCGGTGTTTGATGGCTACACCTTC. Amino acid sequence: CASRPSVFDGYTF.

The chain combines TRBV13 with TRBJ2-3, with D possibly being TRBD2 (7 bases). CDR1 is PRHDT and CDR2 is FYEKMQ in the germline V gene (reference sequence). The CDR3 is made up of 16 amino acids. V was shortened by 5 bases and J by 0 bases, with 15 bases between the two germline ends. CDR3 loop: CASSPQRGGSTDTQYF. The CDR3, as DNA: TGTGCCAGCAGCCCCCAAAGGGGGGGAAGCACAGATACGCAGTATTTT.

This clone has just a few counts. The rearrangement links TRBV7-3 to TRBJ2-1; TRBD2 agrees at 9 bases. CDR1 SGHTA and CDR2 FQGTGA come from the germline V gene. CDR3 length: 14 residues. V trimming: 4 bases; J trimming: 10 bases; junction bases outside the gene matches: 8. The CDR3 DNA follows: TGTGCCAGCAGCTCGGCGGGACTAGCTCCCGAGCAGTTCTTC. Translated: CASSSAGLAPEQFF.